Below, 24 T cell receptor beta chains from the same sample are listed, as sequenced in a study of shared clonotypes between healthy human individuals. Repertoires were generated with immunoSEQ multiplex PCR, while TCRdb's copy carries only in-frame clones and drops some. Here the sample spans approximately 460,000 clones, roughly three quarters being singletons. Specimen: PBMCs. The origin of the receptors is a woman in her thirties or forties in good health. Some clones in this sample may be carry-over from other donors' samples.

To note about this clone: This may be a read error, as it is one base from a much larger clone. It is likely a read error, because the conserved phenylalanine at the end of the CDR3 is missing. The chain carries TRBV5-4 and TRBJ1-2; maybe TRBD1 (5 bases). Germline values: CDR1 SGHNT, CDR2 YYREEE (reference sequence). This CDR3 spans 13 amino acids. V was trimmed by 2 bases and J by 7 bases, leaving 12 bases between them. The CDR3 is CASSFGGRSGYTL. For the CDR3, the DNA is TGTGCCAGCAGCTTTGGGGGGAGGAGTGGCTACACCCTC.

CDR3 sequence: CASSLHRGGGELFF. For the CDR3, the DNA is TGTGCCAGCAGCTTACATCGAGGGGGCGGGGAGCTGTTTTTT. The J gene is TRBJ2-2, the V gene TRBV7-2, with a tentative D call TRBD1 (6 bases). V dropped 2 bases and J dropped 7 bases, with 11 bases sitting between them. CDR1 is SGHTA, CDR2 FQGNSA, per germline. This CDR3 is 14 amino acids long.

This chain connects TRBV11-2 to TRBJ2-7; TRBD1 might be the D (5 bases). This CDR3 is built from 14 residues. Trimming removed 5 bases at V and 5 bases at J, with 16 bases between. Germline CDR1 SGHAT, CDR2 FQNNGV. CDR3 amino acids: CASSPWAGSNEQYF. CDR3 sequence (DNA): TGTGCCAGCAGCCCTTGGGCAGGGTCTAACGAGCAGTACTTC.

V gene TRBV28 combines with J gene TRBJ1-5; the D is unclear. This CDR3 spans 17 amino acids. Trimming stripped 7 bases from V and 0 bases from J, with 19 bases between. Germline assignment: CDR1 MDHEN and CDR2 SYDVKM. The DNA of the CDR3 is TGTGCCAGCACCCCCCATAGCGGTGGGGATAGCAATCAGCCCCAGCATTTT. Residues: CASTPHSGGDSNQPQHF.

This clone was seen only a few times. The chain joins TRBV7-2 to TRBJ2-2, with TRBD2 matching over 8 bases. V trimming: 4 bases; J trimming: 4 bases; junction bases outside the gene matches: 2. The CDR3 is 14 amino acids. Germline lookup yields CDR1 SGHTA and CDR2 FQGNSA. CDR3 residues: CASSYTSGTGELFF. For the CDR3, the DNA is TGTGCCAGCAGCTACACTAGCGGCACCGGGGAGCTGTTTTTT.

In the case of this clone: A much larger clone is a single base away; this may be a read error. The rearrangement joins TRBV6-5 to TRBJ1-1; 12 bases line up with TRBD1. Germline lookup yields CDR1 MNHEY and CDR2 SVGAGI. V gave up 4 bases and J gave up 11 bases; unmatched junction bases: 14. The CDR3 loop spans 16 amino acids. The CDR3: CASSSTPGTGGLVAFF. The CDR3 nucleotides are TGTGCCAGCAGTTCCACCCCCGGGACAGGGGGCCTGGTGGCTTTCTTT.

This chain connects TRBV27 to TRBJ1-4; possibly TRBD1 for D (6 bases). Germline V CDR1 and CDR2: MNHEY, SMNVEV (reference sequence). The CDR3 loop spans 14 amino acids. Between the trimmed V and J ends, which lost 0 bases and 7 bases, there was a span of 9 bases. CDR3 DNA: TGTGCCAGCAGTTTATCCAGGGGTAGTGAAAAACTGTTTTTT. This translates into CASSLSRGSEKLFF. Combining the CDR3 with reference TRBV27 and TRBJ1-4 gives the whole variable domain EAQVTQNPRYLITVTGKKLTVTCSQNMNHEYMSWYRQDPGLGLRQIYYSMNVEVTDKGDVPEGYKVSRKEKRNFPLILESPSPNQTSLYFCASSLSRGSEKLFFGSGTQLSVL.

The rearrangement joins TRBV18 to TRBJ2-3; the D is unclear. V lost 6 bases to trimming and J lost 0 bases, with 16 bases between them. Germline assignment: CDR1 KGHSH and CDR2 LQKENI. This CDR3 is 16 amino acids long. The CDR3, as DNA: TGTGCCAGCTCTCCCATCGTCGGACCCAGCACAGATACGCAGTATTTT. It translates to CASSPIVGPSTDTQYF.

This sequence joins TRBV19 and TRBJ1-5; D not certain. V was trimmed by 6 bases and J by 1 base, leaving 13 bases between them. The germline CDR1 and CDR2 sequences are LNHDA and SQIVND (reference sequence). The CDR3 has 15 residues. The CDR3 protein is CASRSSWGSNQPQHF. DNA for the CDR3: TGTGCCAGTAGATCAAGTTGGGGAAGCAATCAGCCCCAGCATTTT.

The rearrangement uses TRBV27 and TRBJ1-2, with no clear D. V lost 6 bases to trimming and J lost 7 bases, with 24 bases between them. The CDR3 is 16 residues long. Looked up from germline, CDR1 is MNHEY and CDR2 is SMNVEV (reference sequence). For the CDR3, the DNA is TGTGCCAGCAGACTTAAATTAAAGGGTGGAGCTGGTGGCTACACCTTC. Translated: CASRLKLKGGAGGYTF.

Note on this clone: A much larger clone sits a single nucleotide away, making a read error possible. This chain joins TRBV10-3 and TRBJ2-1; tentatively, D is TRBD2 (5 bases). CDR1 is ENHRY and CDR2 is SYGVKD in the germline V gene. The CDR3 has 15 amino acids. V was trimmed by 7 bases and J by 7 bases, leaving 20 bases between them. The CDR3 nucleotides are TGTGCCATCAATAGAGCGGCGTCCACCTCGAATGAGCAGTTCTTC. Protein: CAINRAASTSNEQFF.

This clone was recorded only once. CDR3 nucleotide sequence: TGTGCCAGCAGCCCTGAGCAAAGGTTAGGGACCGCCGGGGAGCTGTTTTTT. Translation: CASSPEQRLGTAGELFF. V and J are TRBV9 and TRBJ2-2; D assignment may be TRBD1 or TRBD2 (5 bases each). The ends were cut back, 4 bases at V and 6 bases at J, with 22 bases in the middle. CDR3 length: 17 residues. Looked up from germline, CDR1 is SGDLS and CDR2 is YYNGEE. Based on the CDR3 plus reference TRBV9 and TRBJ2-2, the full variable domain is DSGVTQTPKHLITATGQRVTLRCSPRSGDLSVYWYQQSLDQGLQFLIQYYNGEERAKGNILERFSAQQFPDLHSELNLSSLELGDSALYFCASSPEQRLGTAGELFFGEGSRLTVL.

In regard to this clone: A read error is possible here, since a much larger clone lies one base away. The sample holds other DNA sequences that translate to the same CDR3. The chain has TRBV6-5 and TRBJ2-3, with D possibly TRBD1 on 6 matching bases. CDR3 length equals 16 residues. Germline CDR1 and CDR2: MNHEY and SVGAGI. The V gene lost 1 base and the J gene lost 1 base, with 12 bases spanning the gap. CDR3 nucleotides: TGTGCCAGCAGTTACTTCCGAGGGGGTGGCACAGATACGCAGTATTTT. Protein: CASSYFRGGGTDTQYF.

The genes are TRBV7-7 and TRBJ2-5; no clear D. Germline-derived CDR1 and CDR2 are SSHAT and FNYEAQ (reference sequence). CDR3 length equals 14 residues. V was pared by 5 bases and J by 1 base, with 11 bases between. CDR3 loop: CASSPNRAQETQYF. The CDR3 DNA is TGTGCCAGCAGCCCCAACCGCGCCCAAGAGACCCAGTACTTC. The entire variable domain, with the rest obtained from reference TRBV7-7 and TRBJ2-5, is as follows: GAGVSQSPRYKVTKRGQDVTLRCDPISSHATLYWYQQALGQGPEFLTYFNYEAQPDKSGLPSDRFSAERPEGSISTLTIQRTEQRDSAMYRCASSPNRAQETQYFGPGTRLLVL.

This chain links TRBV2 with TRBJ2-3; TRBD1 agrees at 7 bases. Germline V gene data show CDR1 as SNHLY and CDR2 as FYNNEI. The CDR3 is 15 residues long. With 6 bases clipped from V and 4 bases from J, the junction kept 10 bases outside the gene matches. The CDR3 loop reads CASRSTGTGADTQYF. Written as DNA, the CDR3 is TGTGCCAGCAGGTCGACAGGGACCGGGGCAGATACGCAGTATTTT.

The rearrangement uses TRBV7-8 and TRBJ1-1; the match to TRBD1 covers 8 bases. The ends lost 0 bases at V and 4 bases at J; junction bases unmatched: 10. The CDR3 sequence is 17 residues long. CDR1 and CDR2 (germline): SGHVS, FQNEAQ. CDR3 in amino acids: CASSLARTGRDITEAFF. The DNA for the CDR3 is TGTGCCAGCAGCTTAGCGAGGACAGGGAGGGATATCACTGAAGCTTTCTTT.

The rearrangement joins TRBV5-4 to TRBJ2-1, with D tentatively TRBD1 (6 bases). The CDR3 totals 15 residues. The V and J ends lost 7 bases and 7 bases respectively, with 21 bases between them. CDR1 SGHNT and CDR2 YYREEE come from the germline V gene (reference sequence). CDR3 residues: CASRIRDTLINEQFF. The CDR3 DNA reads TGTGCCAGCCGCATCCGGGACACCCTAATTAATGAGCAGTTCTTC.

The CDR3 nucleotides are TGTGCCAGCAGCAGTAGAGGATACAATGAGCAGTTCTTC. Encoded protein: CASSSRGYNEQFF. The chain has TRBV14 and TRBJ2-1; D is unclear. V was trimmed by 5 bases and J by 4 bases, leaving 9 bases between them. The germline gives CDR1 SGHDN, CDR2 FVKESK. The CDR3 is made up of 13 amino acids.

The V call is TRBV7-9, the J call TRBJ2-3, with 9 bases aligning to TRBD2. Germline V gives CDR1 SEHNR, CDR2 FQNEAQ (reference sequence). The CDR3 totals 19 residues. J was trimmed by 1 base and V by 5 bases; bases with no gene match: 16. CDR3 nucleotides: TGTGCCAGCAGCCCGCGGGCTAGCGGGATAGTCATGGGCACAGATACGCAGTATTTT. It yields the protein CASSPRASGIVMGTDTQYF. Full variable domain (missing parts from reference TRBV7-9 and TRBJ2-3): DTGVSQNPRHKITKRGQNVTFRCDPISEHNRLYWYRQTLGQGPEFLTYFQNEAQLEKSRLLSDRFSAERPKGSFSTLEIQRTEQGDSAMYLCASSPRASGIVMGTDTQYFGPGTRLTVL.

V usage is TRBV6-6 and J usage is TRBJ2-7, with D perhaps matching TRBD2 (5 bases). The CDR3 length is 14 residues. Germline V gene lookup returns CDR1 MNHNY and CDR2 SVGAGI (reference sequence). Trimming cost V 6 bases and J 2 bases, with 14 bases left between them. For the CDR3, the DNA is TGTGCCAGCAGCCGTGGACTCTCGGCCTACGAGCAGTACTTC. Translated: CASSRGLSAYEQYF.

The chain recombines TRBV7-2 with TRBJ2-3; a weak D match, TRBD2 (5 bases). Germline V lookup: CDR1 SGHTA, CDR2 FQGNSA. The CDR3 has 16 amino acids. Between the trimmed V and J ends, which lost 2 bases and 6 bases, there was a span of 18 bases. CDR3 DNA: TGTGCCAGCAGCTTACTTAGCGATCGCCGGTTGGATACGCAGTATTTT. Its protein product is CASSLLSDRRLDTQYF. The entire variable domain, with the rest obtained from reference TRBV7-2 and TRBJ2-3, is as follows: GAGVSQSPSNKVTEKGKDVELRCDPISGHTALYWYRQSLGQGLEFLIYFQGNSAPDKSGLPSDRFSAERTGGSVSTLTIQRTQQEDSAVYLCASSLLSDRRLDTQYFGPGTRLTVL.

V usage is TRBV6-5 and J usage is TRBJ2-3, with D unclear. Trimming took off 5 bases at V and 1 base at J, with 10 bases between the two ends. From germline, CDR1 is MNHEY and CDR2 SVGAGI. The CDR3 runs to 14 residues. This CDR3 is CASSINSGTDTQYF. CDR3 nucleotides: TGTGCCAGCAGTATCAACTCTGGCACAGATACGCAGTATTTT.

The chain combines TRBV7-3 with TRBJ2-2, with D perhaps given as TRBD1 or TRBD2 (6 bases each). The ends were cut back, 2 bases at V and 4 bases at J, with 11 bases in the middle. The CDR3 consists of 15 residues. Germline lookup yields CDR1 SGHTA and CDR2 FQGTGA. CDR3 in amino acids: CASSLRRGGTGELFF. DNA for the CDR3: TGTGCCAGCAGCTTACGCAGGGGAGGCACCGGGGAGCTGTTTTTT.

The J gene is TRBJ2-7, the V gene TRBV5-1; D may be TRBD2 (7 bases). Trimming removed 6 bases from V and 6 bases from J, with 25 bases in between. The CDR3 is made up of 16 amino acids. Germline CDR1 reads SGHRS; CDR2 reads YFSETQ. The CDR3 sequence: CASKSAGASTFLEQYF. The CDR3 nucleotides are TGCGCCAGCAAATCCGCGGGGGCAAGTACATTTCTCGAGCAGTACTTC.